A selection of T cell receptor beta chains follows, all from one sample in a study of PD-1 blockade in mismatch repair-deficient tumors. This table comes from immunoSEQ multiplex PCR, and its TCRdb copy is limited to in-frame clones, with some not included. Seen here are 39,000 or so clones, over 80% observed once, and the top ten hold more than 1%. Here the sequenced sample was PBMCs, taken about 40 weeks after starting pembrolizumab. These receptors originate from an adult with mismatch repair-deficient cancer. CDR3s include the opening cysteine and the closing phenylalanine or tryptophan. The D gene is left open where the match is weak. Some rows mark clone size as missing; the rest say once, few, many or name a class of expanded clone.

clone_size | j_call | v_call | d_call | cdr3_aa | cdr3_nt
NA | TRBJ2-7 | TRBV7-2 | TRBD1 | CASSSPGGQGVEGEQYF | TGTGCCAGCAGCTCCCCGGGGGGACAGGGGGTCGAAGGCGAGCAGTACTTC
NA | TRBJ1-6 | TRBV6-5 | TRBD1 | CASSWTGASPLHF | TGTGCCAGCAGTTGGACAGGGGCTTCACCCCTCCACTTT
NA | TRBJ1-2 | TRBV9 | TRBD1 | CASSVARDRYNYGYTF | TGTGCCAGCAGCGTAGCCCGGGACAGGTATAACTATGGCTACACCTTC
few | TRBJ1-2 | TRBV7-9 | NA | CASSADSYGYTF | TGTGCCAGCAGCGCGGACAGCTATGGCTACACCTTC
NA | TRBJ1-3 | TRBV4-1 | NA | CASSRGMSSGNTIYF | TGCGCCAGCAGCCGGGGCATGAGCTCTGGAAACACCATATATTTT
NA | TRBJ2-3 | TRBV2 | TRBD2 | CASTREGDTQYF | TGTGCCAGCACTCGGGAGGGAGATACGCAGTATTTT
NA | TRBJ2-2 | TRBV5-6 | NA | CASTLGTTNTGELFF | TGTGCCAGCACCCTCGGGACAACGAACACCGGGGAGCTGTTTTTT
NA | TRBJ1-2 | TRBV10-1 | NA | CASSAQGSYGYTF | TGCGCCAGCAGTGCTCAGGGGTCCTATGGCTACACCTTC
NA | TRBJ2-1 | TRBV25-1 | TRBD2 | CASSETSGRGSYNEQFF | TGTGCCAGCAGTGAGACTAGCGGGAGAGGCTCCTACAATGAGCAGTTCTTC
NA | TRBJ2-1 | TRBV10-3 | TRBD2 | CAISESSGRGSYNEQFF | TGTGCCATCAGTGAGTCGAGCGGGAGAGGGTCCTACAATGAGCAGTTCTTC
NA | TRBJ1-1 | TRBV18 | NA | CASSPYSAGAGNTEAFF | TGTGCCAGCTCACCATACTCTGCAGGGGCGGGGAACACTGAAGCTTTCTTT
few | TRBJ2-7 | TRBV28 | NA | CASSLVPPAGYEQYF | TGTGCCAGCAGTTTAGTTCCACCCGCCGGCTACGAGCAGTACTTC
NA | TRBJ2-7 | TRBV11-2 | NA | CASSLNSGYYEQYF | TGTGCCAGCAGCCTCAACTCGGGATACTACGAGCAGTACTTC
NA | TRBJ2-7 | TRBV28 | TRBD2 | CASSLAGGPYEQYF | TGTGCCAGCAGTTTAGCGGGAGGGCCCTACGAGCAGTACTTC
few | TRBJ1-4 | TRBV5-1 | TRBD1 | CASSRQGENEKLFF | TGCGCCAGCAGCCGACAGGGGGAGAATGAAAAACTGTTTTTT
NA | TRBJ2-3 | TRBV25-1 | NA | CASSSVETDTQYF | TGTGCCAGCAGCTCGGTCGAGACAGATACGCAGTATTTT
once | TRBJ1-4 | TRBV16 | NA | CASSQRQGPNEKLFF | TGTGCCAGCAGCCAACGGCAGGGGCCTAATGAAAAACTGTTTTTT
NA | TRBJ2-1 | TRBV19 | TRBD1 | CASNAHGTGENNEQFF | TGTGCCAGTAACGCACACGGGACAGGGGAGAACAATGAGCAGTTCTTC
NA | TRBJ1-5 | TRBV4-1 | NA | CASSQEGPLWQPQHF | TGCGCCAGCAGCCAAGAGGGGCCCCTATGGCAGCCCCAGCATTTT
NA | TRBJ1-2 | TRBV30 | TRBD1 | CACTQRTGRRYGYTF | TGTGCCTGTACACAAAGGACAGGGCGGCGCTATGGCTACACCTTC
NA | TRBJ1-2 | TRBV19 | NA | CASSKGREYGYTF | TGTGCCAGTAGTAAGGGCAGGGAATATGGCTACACCTTC
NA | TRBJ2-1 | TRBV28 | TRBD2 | CASSTPGLAGGKNYNEQFF | TGTGCCAGCAGTACGCCGGGACTAGCGGGAGGGAAGAACTACAATGAGCAGTTCTTC
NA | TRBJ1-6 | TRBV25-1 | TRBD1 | CASSDLGTGNSPLHF | TGTGCCAGCAGTGACCTAGGGACAGGCAATTCACCCCTCCACTTT
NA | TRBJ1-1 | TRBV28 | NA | CASSPGAWRTEAFF | TGTGCCAGCAGTCCAGGGGCGTGGAGGACTGAAGCTTTCTTT
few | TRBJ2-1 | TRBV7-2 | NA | CASSLAVEQFF | TGTGCCAGCAGCTTAGCCGTTGAGCAGTTCTTC
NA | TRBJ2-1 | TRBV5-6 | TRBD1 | CASSFDRVHYNEQFF | TGTGCCAGCAGCTTTGACAGGGTCCATTACAATGAGCAGTTCTTC
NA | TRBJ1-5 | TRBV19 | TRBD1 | CASSTNTGGGQPQHF | TGTGCCAGTAGTACAAATACAGGGGGAGGTCAGCCCCAGCATTTT
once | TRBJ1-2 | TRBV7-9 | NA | CASSLGGIRNGYTF | TGTGCCAGCAGCTTAGGAGGAATTCGAAATGGCTACACCTTC
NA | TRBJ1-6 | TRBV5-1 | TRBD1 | CASSIGQGYSPLHF | TGCGCCAGCAGCATAGGACAGGGATATTCACCCCTCCACTTT
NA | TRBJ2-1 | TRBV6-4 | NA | CASSEFGGVGNEQFF | TGTGCCAGCAGTGAATTTGGCGGAGTGGGTAATGAGCAGTTCTTC
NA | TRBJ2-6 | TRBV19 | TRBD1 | CASSIAGRGQGTAGANVLTF | TGTGCCAGTAGTATAGCGGGTAGGGGACAGGGGACGGCTGGGGCCAACGTCCTGACTTTC
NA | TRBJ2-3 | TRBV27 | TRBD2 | CASSPIAGGLDTQYF | TGTGCCAGCAGTCCCATAGCGGGAGGGTTAGATACGCAGTATTTT